This T cell receptor (beta chain) was documented in a study of cytotoxic CD8 clonotypes in ibrutinib-treated CLL. This table comes from immunoSEQ multiplex PCR, and its TCRdb copy is limited to in-frame clones, with some not included. The sample includes around 140,000 clones, more than 70% of them seen just once. V lost 5 bases and J lost 0, with 11 bases in between. Germline V CDR1 and CDR2: KGHSH, LQKENI. This CDR3 contains 16 residues. The material was PBMCs, obtained after 36 months of ibrutinib treatment. The TCR sequence derives from a human donor with chronic lymphocytic leukemia. The chain carries TRBV18 and TRBJ2-6, with D possibly being TRBD2 (5 bases). CDR3 residues: CASSMPGVSGANVLTF. The DNA for the CDR3 is TGTGCCAGCTCAATGCCCGGGGTCTCTGGGGCCAACGTCCTGACTTTC.